This passage covers 9 T cell receptor beta chains from one sample sequenced in a study of OX40 agonist ivuxolimab in advanced cancers. Method: immunoSEQ multiplex PCR; TCRdb's copy keeps in-frame clones and lacks some. This sample has fewer than 75,000 clones, with around 89% found just once. This specimen was CD4+ or CD8+ T cells sorted from blood, taken in a trial of the OX40 agonist ivuxolimab. The source is an adult with an advanced solid tumor such as melanoma, head and neck, liver or kidney cancer.

The gene calls are TRBV27 and TRBJ2-2, with 9 bases aligning to TRBD1. This CDR3 has 17 amino acids. The germline gives CDR1 MNHEY, CDR2 SMNVEV (reference sequence). Unmatched junction bases numbered 8, after V lost 6 bases and J lost 0 bases. CDR3 DNA: TGTGCCAGCAGGGACTTCACAGGGGGCGCGAACACCGGGGAGCTGTTTTTT. Translating it yields CASRDFTGGANTGELFF.

The chain employs TRBV19 and TRBJ2-2; 7 nucleotides align to TRBD2. V shed 7 bases and J 3 bases; nucleotides not matched to a gene: 5. The CDR3 loop spans 14 amino acids. Germline V gene data show CDR1 as LNHDA and CDR2 as SQIVND (reference sequence). The DNA of the CDR3 is TGTGCCAGTATCGAGGCGGGAGACACCGGGGAGCTGTTTTTT. Amino acids: CASIEAGDTGELFF.

The chain links TRBV7-3 to TRBJ2-5, with D possibly being TRBD2 (6 bases). The CDR3 runs 13 residues. With 4 bases removed from V and 5 bases from J, the gap between germline ends came to 11 bases. Germline lookup yields CDR1 SGHTA and CDR2 FQGTGA. The chain's CDR3 is CASSSGTLETQYF. As DNA, the CDR3 is TGTGCCAGCAGCTCAGGGACTCTCGAGACCCAGTACTTC.

The chain recombines TRBV28 with TRBJ1-4; unclear D gene. The CDR3 is 14 residues long. Germline loops: CDR1 MDHEN, CDR2 SYDVKM. The V gene lost 2 bases and the J gene lost 5 bases, with 9 bases spanning the gap. CDR3 bases: TGTGCCAGCAGTTTAATAATAGGAAATGAAAAACTGTTTTTT. As protein: CASSLIIGNEKLFF. The full variable domain, in which reference TRBV28 and TRBJ1-4 provide the parts outside the CDR3, is DVKVTQSSRYLVKRTGEKVFLECVQDMDHENMFWYRQDPGLGLRLIYFSYDVKMKEKGDIPEGYSVSREKKERFSLILESASTNQTSMYLCASSLIIGNEKLFFGSGTQLSVL.

The V and J genes are TRBV5-1 and TRBJ1-2; the match to TRBD1 covers 9 bases. From germline, CDR1 is SGHRS and CDR2 YFSETQ. V shed 5 bases and J 2 bases; nucleotides not matched to a gene: 10. The CDR3 consists of 16 residues. The CDR3 DNA follows: TGCGCCAGCAGAAGGGGGACAGGGTTGGAAAACTATGGCTACACCTTC. Its protein is CASRRGTGLENYGYTF.

This rearrangement joins TRBV6-1 to TRBJ1-2; D remains unclear. With 1 base removed from V and 5 bases from J, the gap between germline ends came to 17 bases. From germline, CDR1 is MNHNS and CDR2 SASEGT. There are 16 residues in the CDR3. The chain's CDR3 is CASSEVWGSSNYGYTF. The CDR3, as DNA: TGTGCCAGCAGTGAAGTATGGGGAAGTTCCAATTATGGCTACACCTTC.

This chain uses TRBV5-1 with TRBJ2-7, with D possibly called TRBD1 or TRBD2 (5 bases each). Germline CDR1 SGHRS, CDR2 YFSETQ. Trimming removed 2 bases from V and 3 bases from J, with 15 bases in between. CDR3 size: 15 residues. For the CDR3, the DNA is TGCGCCAGCAGCTTAGGTTCAGGGAGCCACTACGAGCAGTACTTC. It yields the protein CASSLGSGSHYEQYF.

Comment on this clone: The sample carries other DNA sequences with the same CDR3. The chain combines TRBV6-6 with TRBJ1-1; no reliable D call. Per the germline V gene, CDR1 is MNHNY and CDR2 is SVGAGI (reference sequence). Trimming removed 0 bases from V and 1 base from J, with 0 bases in between. This CDR3 contains 12 residues. The CDR3 DNA reads TGTGCCAGCAGTTACTCGAACACTGAAGCTTTCTTT. Translated: CASSYSNTEAFF.

V usage is TRBV30 and J usage is TRBJ2-7; a possible D gene is TRBD1 (5 bases). V dropped 1 base and J dropped 4 bases, with 14 bases sitting between them. There are 14 residues in the CDR3. In germline, CDR1 is GTSNPN, CDR2 SVGIG (reference sequence). CDR3 loop: CAWSGQGTLYEQYF. CDR3 bases: TGTGCCTGGAGTGGGCAGGGTACCCTATACGAGCAGTACTTC.